Shown below are 13 T cell receptor beta chains from a single sample sequenced in a study of blood T cell repertoires in COVID-19. Profiling relied on immunoSEQ multiplex PCR, and the TCRdb table lists in-frame clones only, not all of them. This sample has under 20,000 clones; about 87% occur once, and the top ten carry 8.5% to 14%. Sequenced sample: peripheral blood. The receptors were sampled from a human donor in a cohort sampled during active COVID-19.

The chain combines TRBV19 with TRBJ2-1; 13 nucleotides match TRBD2. The CDR3 totals 14 residues. J was trimmed by 8 bases and V by 6 bases; bases with no gene match: 4. CDR1 and CDR2 from the germline V gene are LNHDA and SQIVND (reference sequence). CDR3: CASRRTSGRDEQFF. The DNA of the CDR3 is TGTGCCAGTAGGCGGACTAGCGGGAGAGATGAGCAGTTCTTC.

The chain uses TRBV7-8 and TRBJ2-7; 7 bases map to TRBD2. J was trimmed by 3 bases and V by 11 bases; bases with no gene match: 13. This CDR3 has 14 residues. The germline gives CDR1 SGHVS, CDR2 FQNEAQ. This CDR3 reads CASWIRGSIYEQYF. For the CDR3, the DNA is TGTGCCTCCTGGATTCGCGGGAGCATCTACGAGCAGTACTTC.

The rearrangement joins TRBV7-2 to TRBJ2-5, with 14 bases fitting TRBD2. Germline V gives CDR1 SGHTA, CDR2 FQGNSA. CDR3 length: 16 amino acids. V trimming: 5 bases; J trimming: 3 bases; junction bases outside the gene matches: 5. CDR3 residues: CASSPMGLAGEETQYF. The CDR3 DNA reads as TGTGCCAGCAGCCCGATGGGACTAGCGGGGGAAGAGACCCAGTACTTC.

This clone has only one observation. The chain carries TRBV7-2 and TRBJ2-7; the D gene is possibly TRBD2 (6 bases). Trimming removed 5 bases at V and 9 bases at J, with 20 bases between. The CDR3 loop spans 14 amino acids. Germline CDR1 is SGHTA and CDR2 is FQGNSA. CDR3 loop: CASSAGTPHLMQYF. CDR3 nucleotide sequence: TGTGCCAGCAGCGCCGGGACTCCACACTTGATGCAGTACTTC.

The chain has TRBV7-8 and TRBJ2-1, with 15 bases matching TRBD2. Germline V CDR1 and CDR2: SGHVS, FQNEAQ. CDR3 size: 16 residues. After removal of 5 bases from V and 8 bases from J, the junction contained 7 bases not matched to a gene. CDR3 DNA sequence: TGTGCCAGCAGCCCCAGGACTAGCGGGGGGGGCGATGAGCAGTTCTTC. This codes for CASSPRTSGGGDEQFF.

The chain is built from TRBV5-6 and TRBJ2-1, with 11 bases that match TRBD2. V trimming: 6 bases; J trimming: 9 bases; junction bases outside the gene matches: 14. The CDR3 length is 16 residues. CDR1 is SGHDT and CDR2 is YYEEEE in the germline V gene. CDR3 DNA sequence: TGTGCCAGCACCACACGGCGACTAGCGGGGCCAGGTGAGCAGTTCTTC. This gives the protein CASTTRRLAGPGEQFF.

This clone was counted once. V is TRBV5-1 and J is TRBJ1-2; TRBD1 matches 7 bases. The junction had 15 bases not matched to a gene; V was cut back by 0 bases and J by 7 bases. The V gene's germline CDR1 is SGHRS and CDR2 YFSETQ. The CDR3 spans 17 residues. The CDR3 sequence is CASSLALGQADGGGYTF. In nucleotides, the CDR3 is TGCGCCAGCAGCTTGGCCCTCGGACAGGCGGACGGAGGTGGCTACACCTTC.

This chain joins TRBV6-1 and TRBJ1-6; 10 positions agree with TRBD1. CDR1 and CDR2 from the germline V gene are MNHNS and SASEGT. This CDR3 contains 15 residues. The ends lost 2 bases at V and 9 bases at J; junction bases unmatched: 4. The CDR3 here is CASSETGTGVSPLHF. DNA of the CDR3: TGTGCCAGCAGTGAAACCGGGACAGGGGTTTCACCCCTCCACTTT.

The chain uses TRBV29-1 and TRBJ2-5; the match to TRBD2 covers 9 bases. Trimming cost V 7 bases and J 7 bases; bases outside gene matches: 4. This CDR3 has 11 residues. CDR1 SQVTM and CDR2 ANQGSEA come from the germline V gene. The CDR3 here is CSASGEGTQYF. The CDR3 nucleotides are TGCAGCGCTAGCGGGGAAGGGACCCAGTACTTC.

The chain links TRBV28 to TRBJ2-7; 9 bases line up with TRBD1. There are 14 residues in the CDR3. Trimming cost V 6 bases and J 0 bases; bases outside gene matches: 3. Germline lookup yields CDR1 MDHEN and CDR2 SYDVKM. In DNA form, the CDR3 reads TGTGCCAGCAGCTGGACAGGGGACTCCTACGAGCAGTACTTC. Translated: CASSWTGDSYEQYF.

J is TRBJ2-2 and V is TRBV5-6; maybe TRBD2 (5 bases). The length of the CDR3 is 15 residues. V was trimmed by 2 bases and J by 3 bases, leaving 11 bases between them. Germline CDR1 and CDR2: SGHDT and YYEEEE. CDR3 residues: CASSFRGSDTGELFF. DNA for the CDR3: TGTGCCAGCAGCTTTCGCGGGTCGGACACCGGGGAGCTGTTTTTT.

This rearrangement joins TRBV6-2 or TRBV6-3 to TRBJ2-7; 9 nucleotides align to TRBD1. The CDR3 extends over 14 amino acids. Germline CDR1 reads MNHEY; CDR2 reads SVGEGT. V lost 0 bases and J lost 6; bases outside the gene matches: 3. The chain's CDR3 is CASSYSDRGGEQYF. The CDR3 coding sequence is TGTGCCAGCAGTTACTCGGACAGGGGTGGCGAGCAGTACTTC.

This clone was picked up one time. The rearrangement uses TRBV6-2 or TRBV6-3 and TRBJ2-6; D possibly corresponds to TRBD1 (5 bases). Germline assignment: CDR1 MNHEY and CDR2 SVGEGT. V lost 6 bases to trimming and J lost 4 bases, with 19 bases between them. This CDR3 contains 17 residues. Written as DNA, the CDR3 is TGTGCCAGCAGCTCTCAACAGGTGCTAGGGGGGGCCAACGTCCTGACTTTC. Its translation is CASSSQQVLGGANVLTF.